This TCR beta chain was identified during a study of blood T cell repertoires in COVID-19. In the authors' methods: Amplification of reference gene primers provided the estimated nucleated cell counts. The protocol was immunoSEQ multiplex PCR, while the TCRdb copy is restricted to in-frame clones and leaves out a portion. V and J calls and clone size follow that table, whereas D and trimming were derived from the DNA. This sample has about 300,000 clones, with roughly 89% found just once. In Seattle, patients joined the study during active infection and were tracked longitudinally. V gave up 3 bases and J gave up 5 bases, with 21 bases separating them. The CDR3 consists of 17 residues. Germline-derived CDR1 and CDR2 are MRHNA and SNTAGT.

Sequencing input: peripheral blood. The TCR sequence derives from a woman between 25 and 40 years old with COVID-19, enrolled during active disease. This rearrangement joins TRBV6-4 to TRBJ2-3, with D perhaps matching TRBD2 (7 bases). CDR3 nucleotide sequence: TGTGCCAGCAGTGAAGAAAGTGGGGGGGCTGCACGAGATACGCAGTATTTT. As protein: CASSEESGGAARDTQYF.